This T cell receptor beta chain came from a study of blood T cell repertoires in COVID-19. Study context: Donors in the United States, Italy and Spain gave samples during acute or convalescent COVID-19. T cells, B-cell-depleted T cells, or PBMCs provided the cDNA or gDNA that served as material.

Under the authors' procedure: Reference gene primers were amplified, and this amplification served to estimate nucleated cell counts. TCRdb's copy holds only in-frame clones and misses some; the assay was immunoSEQ multiplex PCR. V and J calls plus clone size are reproduced from that table; the DNA served to infer D and trimming. The sample shows 65,000 to 85,000 clones, roughly 80% of them seen only once. Trimming left V 4 bases short and J 2 bases short, with 16 bases between. This CDR3 is 16 amino acids long. Germline assignment: CDR1 SGHNT and CDR2 YYREEE (reference sequence). The clonotype was recovered from a woman aged 55-69 years with acute or convalescent COVID-19. The chain recombines TRBV5-4 with TRBJ2-1; D is possibly TRBD2 (5 bases). The sequenced sample consisted of peripheral blood. The CDR3 DNA reads as TGTGCCAGCAGCCCAGCTACTAGACAAACCTACAATGAGCAGTTCTTC. Protein: CASSPATRQTYNEQFF.